This is a list of T cell receptor beta chains from one sample in a study of blood T cell repertoires in COVID-19. Libraries were prepared by immunoSEQ multiplex PCR; TCRdb keeps only in-frame clonotypes and omits some of them. This sample has about 310,000 clones, with 80% to 90% found just once. Input material: PBMCs or T cells enriched from blood (not recorded which). These TCRs come from a young woman who had recovered from COVID-19. Each CDR3 is given with its conserved first and last residue. The D gene is left open where the match is weak. The size field is filled for only some rows; it gives once, few, many or a size class.

>TRBJ2-3|.|.|TRBV28
TGTGCCAGCGCGGGCGACCCGGGGATTTCAGATACGCAGTATTTT
CASAGDPGISDTQYF
>TRBJ1-2|.|.|TRBV6-6
TGTGCCAGCACTAAATCGGACAGCTATGGCTACACCTTC
CASTKSDSYGYTF
>TRBJ1-1|.|.|TRBV19
TGTGCCAGTAGTATTACAGGCCGTGGGACTGAAGCTTTCTTT
CASSITGRGTEAFF
>TRBJ2-2|.|.|TRBV7-2
TGTGCCAGCAGCTTAGTTGGCGGGGTTAACACCGGGGAGCTGTTTTTT
CASSLVGGVNTGELFF
>TRBJ2-5|.|many|TRBV15
TGTGCCACCGGTCGGAGGGAGGAAGAGACCCAGTACTTC
CATGRREEETQYF
>TRBJ1-2|.|once|TRBV4-3
TGCGCCAGCAGCCACTCCGGGGTTGGCTACACCTTC
CASSHSGVGYTF
>TRBJ1-4|.|.|TRBV27
TGTGCCAGCAGTTTTTGGGCAGACAATGAAAAACTGTTTTTT
CASSFWADNEKLFF
>TRBJ2-7|TRBD1|.|TRBV27
TGTGCCAGCAGTCGCCGGGACAGGGGTACCTACGAGCAGTACTTC
CASSRRDRGTYEQYF
>TRBJ1-6|.|.|TRBV7-8
TGTGCCAGCAGCACCGGACAGAACTCCTATAATTCACCCCTCCACTTT
CASSTGQNSYNSPLHF
>TRBJ2-2|.|.|TRBV27
TGTGCCAGCAGTTTAGGGGAGAGAACCGGGGAGCTGTTTTTT
CASSLGERTGELFF
>TRBJ1-5|TRBD1|.|TRBV7-9
TGTGCCAGCAGCGGGACAGGGAGTGGGCAGCCCCAGCATTTT
CASSGTGSGQPQHF
>TRBJ1-5|TRBD1|.|TRBV18
TGTGCCAGCTCACCACCTGGACAGGGGGCTAATCAGCCCCAGCATTTT
CASSPPGQGANQPQHF
>TRBJ2-5|TRBD2|.|TRBV9
TGTGCCAGCAGCGTCGCCGGGACTAGCTTTCAAGAGACCCAGTACTTC
CASSVAGTSFQETQYF
>TRBJ2-5|TRBD2|once|TRBV25-1
TGTGCCAGCAGTGAATCGAGCGGGGGGGCGAGGGAGACCCAGTACTTC
CASSESSGGARETQYF
>TRBJ1-1|.|once|TRBV29-1
TGCAGCATAGTTGGGGGGGGGAACACTGAAGCTTTCTTT
CSIVGGGNTEAFF
>TRBJ2-1|TRBD2|.|TRBV5-1
TGCGCCAGCAGGAAACTAGCGGACTACAATGAGCAGTTCTTC
CASRKLADYNEQFF
>TRBJ2-3|TRBD2|.|TRBV19
TGTGCCAGTAGTAGCGGGGGGGCCACAGATACGCAGTATTTT
CASSSGGATDTQYF
>TRBJ2-7|.|.|TRBV7-8
TGTGCCAGCAGCTTAGAGGGTCATCGAGGGGGGCAGTACTTC
CASSLEGHRGGQYF
>TRBJ2-2|.|.|TRBV15
TGTGCCACCAGCAGAGATCCGACCGGGGAGCTGTTTTTT
CATSRDPTGELFF
>TRBJ2-7|TRBD2|once|TRBV6-2/TRBV6-3
TGTGCCAGCAGTCCAATTAGCGGGAGGGGCAGGTACGAGCAGTACTTC
CASSPISGRGRYEQYF
>TRBJ2-7|.|.|TRBV12-3/TRBV12-4
TGTGCCAGCAGTTACATCTCCTACGAGCAGTACTTC
CASSYISYEQYF
>TRBJ2-7|.|.|TRBV7-9
TGTGCCAGCAGCTTACTAGGGCAGGGTCCCCACGAGCAGTACTTC
CASSLLGQGPHEQYF
>TRBJ1-2|TRBD1|.|TRBV7-9
TGTGCCAGCAGCCCGGACAGGTTCTATGGCTACACCTTC
CASSPDRFYGYTF
>TRBJ1-2|TRBD1|.|TRBV5-1
TGCGCCAGCAGCCATATGACAGGGGATATTGATGGCTACACCTTC
CASSHMTGDIDGYTF
>TRBJ1-4|TRBD1|.|TRBV19
TGTGCCAGTAGTCCGTTTGCCGGGACAGACGCCCAACTGTTTTTT
CASSPFAGTDAQLFF
>TRBJ2-5|.|.|TRBV27
TGTGCCAGCAGTTTACAGGGTAATGAAGAGACCCAGTACTTC
CASSLQGNEETQYF
>TRBJ2-7|.|.|TRBV7-3
TGTGCCAGCAGCTCTCATGACCCCTCCGGGGGAAGCAACGAGCAGTACTTC
CASSSHDPSGGSNEQYF
>TRBJ2-2|.|few|TRBV3-1/TRBV3-2
TGTGCCAGCAGCCTATCGGGCACCGGGGAGCTGTTTTTT
CASSLSGTGELFF
>TRBJ2-7|TRBD1|.|TRBV4-3
TGCGCCAGCAGCCAATCCGGACAGGTCGGCGAGCAGTACTTC
CASSQSGQVGEQYF
>TRBJ2-5|.|.|TRBV19
TGTGCCAGTTCGTCAGGACTCCAAGAGACCCAGTACTTC
CASSSGLQETQYF
>TRBJ1-6|TRBD1|.|TRBV3-1/TRBV3-2
TGTGCCAGCAGCCAATGGACCGGGACAGATAATTCACCCCTCCACTTT
CASSQWTGTDNSPLHF
>TRBJ1-2|.|once|TRBV7-6
TGTGCCAGCAGCCCCTTAGGTAGCAACTATGGCTACACCTTC
CASSPLGSNYGYTF
>TRBJ2-1|TRBD2|.|TRBV4-1
TGCGCCAGCAGCTTGGGGGTAGCGGGGCCCTACAATGAGCAGTTCTTC
CASSLGVAGPYNEQFF
>TRBJ1-5|TRBD1|.|TRBV23-1
TGCGCCAGCAGTCAATTGGACAGGAATCAGCCCCAGCATTTT
CASSQLDRNQPQHF
>TRBJ2-7|.|.|TRBV9
TGTGCCAGCAGCAACCACGGAGCCCCTAGGTACGAGCAGTACTTC
CASSNHGAPRYEQYF
>TRBJ2-7|TRBD1|.|TRBV10-3
TGTGCCATCAGTGAGGGGGGACAGACCTACGAGCAGTACTTC
CAISEGGQTYEQYF
>TRBJ1-2|TRBD1|.|TRBV7-9
TGTGCCAGCAGCCCTACCAACAGGGGGCCCAATGGCTACACCTTC
CASSPTNRGPNGYTF
>TRBJ2-5|.|once|TRBV5-1
TGCGCCAGCAGCTTTTTAGGGGGAGAGACCCAGTACTTC
CASSFLGGETQYF
>TRBJ1-1|.|.|TRBV9
TGTGCCAGCAGCCCCGGGGTTGCCCCGGAAGCTTTCTTT
CASSPGVAPEAFF
>TRBJ1-1|.|.|TRBV27
TGTGCCAGCAGTTTGTCTTTTCTCCTGAACACTGAAGCTTTCTTT
CASSLSFLLNTEAFF
>TRBJ1-1|.|once|TRBV7-8
TGTGCCAGCAGCCCCCGACCACAGGGAACTGAAGCTTTCTTT
CASSPRPQGTEAFF
>TRBJ2-7|.|.|TRBV5-1
TGCGCCAGCAGCCAGGGGGGTGGGCCCGACGAGCAGTACTTC
CASSQGGGPDEQYF
>TRBJ2-3|TRBD2|.|TRBV9
TGTGCCAGCAGCGTAGTCGGGAGGGCCATAGATACGCAGTATTTT
CASSVVGRAIDTQYF